A selection of T cell receptor beta chains follows, all from one sample in a study of CD8 T cells in Susac syndrome. Using its own MiXCR run on the immunoSEQ multiplex PCR reads, TCRdb lists one record per CDR3 protein. This table has around 180,000 distinct CDR3 sequences, over 85% appearing once. Specimen: CD4+ T cells from PBMCs. These receptors came from a human donor with multiple sclerosis. Each CDR3 is given with its conserved first and last residue. The D gene is left open where the match is weak. Where a row states a size, it is once, few, many or the class of an expanded clone; other rows omit it.

clone_size: once
j_call: TRBJ1-1
v_call: TRBV4-1
d_call: .
cdr3_aa: CASSPHGPTGTEAFF
cdr3_nt: TGCGCCAGCAGCCCGCACGGGCCAACAGGCACTGAAGCTTTCTTT

clone_size: .
j_call: TRBJ2-5
v_call: TRBV3-1
d_call: TRBD1
cdr3_aa: CASETGTGEETQYF
cdr3_nt: TGTGCCAGCGAAACCGGGACAGGGGAAGAGACCCAGTACTTC

clone_size: .
j_call: TRBJ2-1
v_call: TRBV12-3/TRBV12-4
d_call: TRBD2
cdr3_aa: CASSYAGTSGSFF
cdr3_nt: TGTGCCAGCAGTTATGCCGGGACTAGCGGGAGTTTCTTC

clone_size: .
j_call: TRBJ2-7
v_call: TRBV12-3/TRBV12-4
d_call: .
cdr3_aa: CASTLGTRGDEQYF
cdr3_nt: TGTGCCAGCACCCTCGGGACAAGGGGAGATGAGCAGTACTTC

clone_size: .
j_call: TRBJ1-4
v_call: TRBV6-5
d_call: .
cdr3_aa: CASSGGVLSKKLFF
cdr3_nt: TGTGCCAGCAGTGGGGGGGTCTTGTCCAAAAAACTGTTTTTT

clone_size: .
j_call: TRBJ2-3
v_call: TRBV5-4
d_call: TRBD2
cdr3_aa: CASSLMTSGTDTQYF
cdr3_nt: TGTGCCAGCAGCTTGATGACTAGCGGCACAGATACGCAGTATTTT

clone_size: .
j_call: TRBJ2-5
v_call: TRBV18
d_call: .
cdr3_aa: CASSLTAPPRETQYF
cdr3_nt: TGTGCCAGCTCACTCACTGCCCCTCCTAGGGAGACCCAGTACTTC

clone_size: once
j_call: TRBJ1-1
v_call: TRBV28
d_call: TRBD1
cdr3_aa: CASSEGQAFLNTEAFF
cdr3_nt: TGTGCCAGCAGCGAGGGACAGGCATTCCTGAACACTGAAGCTTTCTTT

clone_size: .
j_call: TRBJ2-7
v_call: TRBV6-5
d_call: .
cdr3_aa: CASSYSWEYEQYF
cdr3_nt: TGTGCCAGCAGTTACTCGTGGGAGTACGAGCAGTACTTC

clone_size: .
j_call: TRBJ2-5
v_call: TRBV7-2
d_call: .
cdr3_aa: CASSPTETQYF
cdr3_nt: TGTGCCAGCAGCCCCACCGAGACCCAGTACTTC

clone_size: .
j_call: TRBJ1-3
v_call: TRBV9
d_call: .
cdr3_aa: CASSVGAGVSGNTIYF
cdr3_nt: TGTGCCAGCAGCGTAGGTGCAGGGGTCTCTGGAAACACCATATATTTT

clone_size: .
j_call: TRBJ2-1
v_call: TRBV29-1
d_call: .
cdr3_aa: CSVQMFTESPPYNEQFF
cdr3_nt: TGCAGCGTGCAAATGTTTACAGAGTCCCCTCCCTACAATGAGCAGTTCTTC

clone_size: .
j_call: TRBJ2-3
v_call: TRBV18
d_call: .
cdr3_aa: CASSPRTGGVTDTQYF
cdr3_nt: TGTGCCAGCTCACCACGAACAGGGGGGGTTACAGATACGCAGTATTTT

clone_size: .
j_call: TRBJ2-7
v_call: TRBV28
d_call: .
cdr3_aa: CASSLRQYEQYF
cdr3_nt: TGTGCCAGCAGTTTACGGCAGTACGAGCAGTACTTC

clone_size: .
j_call: TRBJ2-1
v_call: TRBV12-3/TRBV12-4
d_call: TRBD2
cdr3_aa: CASSLAKSGRLSSF
cdr3_nt: TGTGCCAGCAGTTTAGCGAAGAGCGGGAGGCTATCATCCTTC

clone_size: .
j_call: TRBJ1-4
v_call: TRBV20-1
d_call: .
cdr3_aa: CSATLGGLNEKLFF
cdr3_nt: TGCAGTGCTACACTGGGGGGGCTGAATGAAAAACTGTTTTTT

clone_size: .
j_call: TRBJ1-1
v_call: TRBV18
d_call: TRBD1
cdr3_aa: CASSPLDRGISEAFF
cdr3_nt: TGTGCCAGCTCACCACTAGACAGGGGGATCTCTGAAGCTTTCTTT

clone_size: .
j_call: TRBJ2-1
v_call: TRBV24-1
d_call: .
cdr3_aa: CATEPGPSRRGYNEQFF
cdr3_nt: TGTGCCACCGAACCAGGGCCCTCTCGGCGAGGGTACAATGAGCAGTTCTTC

clone_size: .
j_call: TRBJ2-7
v_call: TRBV12-3/TRBV12-4
d_call: TRBD1
cdr3_aa: CASRPGTGIYEQYF
cdr3_nt: TGTGCCAGCAGACCCGGGACAGGCATCTACGAGCAGTACTTC

clone_size: .
j_call: TRBJ2-5
v_call: TRBV27
d_call: .
cdr3_aa: CASSFRVRETQYF
cdr3_nt: TGTGCCAGCAGTTTCAGGGTTAGGGAGACCCAGTACTTC

clone_size: .
j_call: TRBJ2-4
v_call: TRBV20-1
d_call: .
cdr3_aa: CSARAHRDDNSRAKNIQYF
cdr3_nt: TGCAGTGCCAGGGCTCACCGGGACGACAATAGCAGAGCCAAAAACATTCAGTACTTC

clone_size: few
j_call: TRBJ2-4
v_call: TRBV28
d_call: .
cdr3_aa: CASKVSGLAKNIQYF
cdr3_nt: TGTGCCAGCAAGGTGTCGGGCTTAGCCAAAAACATTCAGTACTTC

clone_size: .
j_call: TRBJ1-1
v_call: TRBV18
d_call: TRBD1
cdr3_aa: CASSQLTGGDAEAFF
cdr3_nt: TGTGCCAGCTCACAACTGACAGGGGGCGATGCTGAAGCTTTCTTT

clone_size: few
j_call: TRBJ1-5
v_call: TRBV13
d_call: .
cdr3_aa: CASSLGQGRDQPQHF
cdr3_nt: TGTGCCAGCAGCTTAGGGCAGGGCAGAGACCAGCCCCAGCATTTT

clone_size: .
j_call: TRBJ2-1
v_call: TRBV2
d_call: .
cdr3_aa: CASSGGSIKFF
cdr3_nt: TGTGCCAGCAGCGGAGGATCTATAAAGTTCTTC

clone_size: .
j_call: TRBJ2-3
v_call: TRBV5-4
d_call: .
cdr3_aa: CASSPGITTDTQYF
cdr3_nt: TGTGCCAGCAGCCCAGGGATTACGACAGATACGCAGTATTTT

clone_size: once
j_call: TRBJ2-3
v_call: TRBV7-2
d_call: TRBD2
cdr3_aa: CASSLEREPDTQYF
cdr3_nt: TGTGCCAGCAGCTTAGAGCGGGAGCCAGATACGCAGTATTTT

clone_size: .
j_call: TRBJ2-7
v_call: TRBV7-2
d_call: .
cdr3_aa: CASSHGPSYEQYF
cdr3_nt: TGTGCCAGCAGCCACGGACCTTCCTACGAGCAGTACTTC

clone_size: .
j_call: TRBJ2-7
v_call: TRBV4-1
d_call: .
cdr3_aa: CASSQGANSRKYF
cdr3_nt: TGCGCCAGCAGCCAAGGGGCCAACTCAAGGAAGTACTTC

clone_size: .
j_call: TRBJ1-1
v_call: TRBV10-3
d_call: .
cdr3_aa: CAISESTGEGTEAFF
cdr3_nt: TGTGCCATCAGTGAGTCGACGGGAGAGGGGACTGAAGCTTTCTTT

clone_size: .
j_call: TRBJ1-1
v_call: TRBV10-2
d_call: .
cdr3_aa: CASRDPSTEAFF
cdr3_nt: TGCGCCAGCAGGGACCCCAGCACTGAAGCTTTCTTT

clone_size: .
j_call: TRBJ2-7
v_call: TRBV5-1
d_call: .
cdr3_aa: CASSSDNSYEQYF
cdr3_nt: TGCGCCAGCAGCTCCGACAACTCCTACGAGCAGTACTTC

clone_size: .
j_call: TRBJ2-2
v_call: TRBV6-1
d_call: TRBD1
cdr3_aa: CASNQAQGVNGELFF
cdr3_nt: TGTGCCAGCAACCAGGCACAGGGGGTAAACGGGGAGCTGTTTTTT

clone_size: .
j_call: TRBJ2-5
v_call: TRBV2
d_call: TRBD2
cdr3_aa: CASSELRREGTQYF
cdr3_nt: TGTGCCAGCAGTGAACTTCGGCGGGAGGGGACCCAGTACTTC

clone_size: .
j_call: TRBJ2-6
v_call: TRBV27
d_call: .
cdr3_aa: CASSSRAQPSSGANVLTF
cdr3_nt: TGTGCCAGCAGTTCAAGGGCCCAACCCAGCTCTGGGGCCAACGTCCTGACTTTC

clone_size: .
j_call: TRBJ2-2
v_call: TRBV11-2
d_call: .
cdr3_aa: CASSLDGLGTGELFF
cdr3_nt: TGTGCCAGCAGCTTAGATGGGCTCGGGACCGGGGAGCTGTTTTTT

clone_size: .
j_call: TRBJ1-2
v_call: TRBV5-6
d_call: .
cdr3_aa: CASSPSGGFYGYTF
cdr3_nt: TGTGCCAGCAGCCCGTCCGGGGGCTTCTATGGCTACACCTTC

clone_size: .
j_call: TRBJ2-1
v_call: TRBV13
d_call: .
cdr3_aa: CASSLAQGSNEQFF
cdr3_nt: TGTGCCAGCAGCTTAGCACAGGGCAGCAATGAGCAGTTCTTC

clone_size: .
j_call: TRBJ2-7
v_call: TRBV6-6
d_call: .
cdr3_aa: CASSSSTLDEQYF
cdr3_nt: TGTGCCAGCAGTTCGTCGACTTTGGACGAGCAGTACTTC

clone_size: .
j_call: TRBJ2-7
v_call: TRBV7-2
d_call: .
cdr3_aa: CASSLSFSYEQYF
cdr3_nt: TGTGCCAGCAGCTTGTCGTTTTCCTACGAGCAGTACTTC

clone_size: .
j_call: TRBJ2-1
v_call: TRBV24-1
d_call: .
cdr3_aa: CATSDPGLADEQFF
cdr3_nt: TGTGCCACCAGTGACCCTGGGCTAGCAGACGAGCAGTTCTTC

clone_size: .
j_call: TRBJ2-1
v_call: TRBV19
d_call: .
cdr3_aa: CASSISGAHEQFF
cdr3_nt: TGTGCCAGTAGTATTTCGGGGGCCCATGAGCAGTTCTTC

clone_size: .
j_call: TRBJ2-1
v_call: TRBV19
d_call: TRBD2
cdr3_aa: CASSILAGGYEQFF
cdr3_nt: TGTGCCAGTAGTATTCTAGCGGGGGGTTATGAGCAGTTCTTC

clone_size: once
j_call: TRBJ2-3
v_call: TRBV7-2
d_call: .
cdr3_aa: CASSLEIYTDTQYF
cdr3_nt: TGTGCCAGCAGCTTAGAGATCTATACAGATACGCAGTATTTT

clone_size: .
j_call: TRBJ1-5
v_call: TRBV5-1
d_call: .
cdr3_aa: CASSLGWPPNQPQHF
cdr3_nt: TGCGCCAGCAGCTTGGGGTGGCCCCCGAATCAGCCCCAGCATTTT

clone_size: .
j_call: TRBJ1-1
v_call: TRBV5-6
d_call: .
cdr3_aa: CASSELTEYTEAFF
cdr3_nt: TGTGCCAGCAGCGAGCTTACAGAGTACACTGAAGCTTTCTTT

clone_size: .
j_call: TRBJ2-3
v_call: TRBV6-5
d_call: TRBD2
cdr3_aa: CASSWGGPSDTQYF
cdr3_nt: TGTGCCAGCAGCTGGGGAGGGCCCTCAGATACGCAGTATTTT

clone_size: .
j_call: TRBJ2-5
v_call: TRBV20-1
d_call: .
cdr3_aa: CSARMDSRRGETQYF
cdr3_nt: TGCAGTGCTAGGATGGACTCTCGTCGAGGGGAGACCCAGTACTTC